This T cell receptor beta chain was recorded in a study of vaccination and CD4 T cells after COVID-19. Study summary: A few convalescent patients provided samples that were taken at day 14 and days 161 to 241 post-vaccination.

The time point is: late sampling 161 to 241 days after vaccination in a few convalescent patients. Noted treatment: roughly ten-day PBMC culture with coronavirus spike peptide pools or control peptides (ViraFEST assay). As regards this clonotype: Its antigen is unknown.

At the Johns Hopkins FTIC core, DNA taken from cultured CD4+ T cells was sequenced by way of the Oncomine TCR Beta short-read assay. From the PCR reads, TCRdb called clonotypes with MiXCR, one entry per CDR3 protein. The sample lists some 25,000 distinct CDR3 sequences; 28% were seen once. The CDR3 is 15 amino acids. The V and J ends lost 1 base and 5 bases, in that order; junction bases with no gene match: 3. CDR1 is LNHNV, CDR2 YYDKDF, per germline (reference sequence). The specimen was CD4+ T cells from blood, cultured in vitro, collected about 7 months after SARS-CoV-2 vaccination. The receptor comes from a human donor who had recovered from COVID-19. This rearrangement joins TRBV15 to TRBJ1-4; the match to TRBD1 covers 8 bases. CDR3 sequence: CATSRGTGTNEKLFF. The CDR3 region has the DNA TGTGCCACCAGCAGAGGGACAGGGACAAATGAAAAACTGTTTTTT.